The rows below give T cell receptor beta chains drawn from one sample of a study of T cell changes during pregnancy in multiple sclerosis. Sequencing was performed with immunoSEQ multiplex PCR; in TCRdb, only in-frame clones are kept and a portion is missing. The sample yields around 99,000 clones, 85% to 95% seen once. This material consisted of peripheral blood, taken in the third trimester of pregnancy. These receptors were obtained from a female donor in good health, enrolled as a control in a pregnancy study. CDR3s include the opening cysteine and the closing phenylalanine or tryptophan. D genes are given only for firm matches. The size of a clone is reported for some rows only, either as once, few or many, or as a class for expanded clones.

clone size,V gene,D gene,CDR3 length,J gene,CDR3 DNA,CDR3 protein
NA,TRBV27,NA,14,TRBJ1-1,TGTGCCAGCAGTTCCTTAAATATGAACACTGAAGCTTTCTTT,CASSSLNMNTEAFF
NA,TRBV27,TRBD2,14,TRBJ2-5,TGTGCCAGCAGTTTAGAGGGCGGGGGGGTCGACCAGTACTTC,CASSLEGGGVDQYF
NA,TRBV27,NA,14,TRBJ2-2,TGTGCCAGCAGTTTAGGGGCTTACACCGGGGAGCTGTTTTTT,CASSLGAYTGELFF
NA,TRBV16,TRBD1,15,TRBJ1-2,TGTGCCAGCAGCTCGCCCGGACAGGGGAACTATGGCTACACCTTC,CASSSPGQGNYGYTF
NA,TRBV5-6,NA,13,TRBJ1-1,TGTGCCAGTAACAGGGAGCTGAACACTGAAGCTTTCTTT,CASNRELNTEAFF
NA,TRBV7-7,NA,14,TRBJ2-3,TGTGCCAGCAGCTTAGGACAACGCACAGATACGCAGTATTTT,CASSLGQRTDTQYF
NA,TRBV2,TRBD1,15,TRBJ2-7,TGTGCCAGCAGTGACCGGACAGGGGGCATTAACGAGCAGTACTTC,CASSDRTGGINEQYF
NA,TRBV27,NA,14,TRBJ1-1,TGTGCCAGCAGCCCCTCGGGGGAAGGAACTGAAGCTTTCTTT,CASSPSGEGTEAFF
once,TRBV7-3,NA,13,TRBJ1-1,TGTGCCAGCAGCCAGCAGGGGATCCCTGAAGCTTTCTTT,CASSQQGIPEAFF
NA,TRBV7-2,NA,15,TRBJ2-2,TGTGCCAGCAGCCCGCGGCGTGGGAACACCGGGGAGCTGTTTTTT,CASSPRRGNTGELFF
NA,TRBV6-5,TRBD1,13,TRBJ1-2,TGTGCCAGCAGACTGGACAGGGGTTATGGCTACACCTTC,CASRLDRGYGYTF